The 30 T cell receptor beta chains reported below all come from one sample, sequenced in a study of PD-1 blockade in classical Hodgkin lymphoma. The assay was immunoSEQ multiplex PCR, and TCRdb's table has in-frame clones only and misses some. The table records 130,000 to 150,000 clones, about 81% of them present only once. The patients all showed relapse after autologous stem cell transplantation, while their brentuximab vedotin exposure varied. Sequences were derived from peripheral blood mononuclear cells (PBMCs), sampled before the second cycle of nivolumab. The receptors stem from a human donor with classical Hodgkin lymphoma.

The J gene is TRBJ2-5, the V gene TRBV10-3; a possible D gene is TRBD1 (6 bases). CDR1 ENHRY and CDR2 SYGVKD come from the germline V gene. Trimming removed 0 bases at V and 3 bases at J, with 8 bases between. The CDR3 is 14 amino acids. DNA for the CDR3: TGTGCCATCAGTGAGTCGGGGGCGGAAGAGACCCAGTACTTC. Residues: CAISESGAEETQYF.

The gene calls are TRBV7-9 and TRBJ2-7; D perhaps matches TRBD2 (6 bases). V gave up 5 bases and J gave up 4 bases, with 18 bases separating them. The CDR3 covers 15 residues. CDR1 and CDR2 (germline): SEHNR, FQNEAQ (reference sequence). CDR3 sequence: CASSLVGPGGYEQYF. DNA for the CDR3: TGTGCCAGCAGCCTCGTAGGGCCCGGGGGTTACGAGCAGTACTTC.

J is TRBJ2-7 and V is TRBV6-1; 10 bases map to TRBD1. V trimming: 6 bases; J trimming: 2 bases; junction bases outside the gene matches: 4. Germline loops: CDR1 MNHNS, CDR2 SASEGT. The CDR3 spans 14 residues. The CDR3 DNA reads TGTGCCAGCAGGCTAGGACAGGGGGCCTACGAGCAGTACTTC. This codes for CASRLGQGAYEQYF.

The V and J genes are TRBV5-4 and TRBJ2-1; 9 bases match TRBD2. This CDR3 has 14 amino acids. Germline lookup yields CDR1 SGHNT and CDR2 YYREEE (reference sequence). With 6 bases clipped from V and 2 bases from J, the junction kept 3 bases outside the gene matches. CDR3 residues: CASNVAGAYNEQFF. CDR3 sequence (DNA): TGTGCCAGCAACGTAGCGGGAGCCTACAATGAGCAGTTCTTC.

The chain links TRBV7-9 to TRBJ1-5; D not resolved. The CDR3 has 14 residues. Trimming pared 4 bases from V and 5 bases from J, leaving 12 bases between. The germline gives CDR1 SEHNR, CDR2 FQNEAQ (reference sequence). The CDR3 DNA reads as TGTGCCAGCAGCTCCACGGCTAGGGATCAGCCCCAGCATTTT. Its protein is CASSSTARDQPQHF.

With regard to this clone: The sample contains more than one DNA sequence encoding this CDR3. This sequence joins TRBV7-9 and TRBJ2-2, with 8 bases matching TRBD2. CDR3 length: 14 amino acids. V shed 6 bases and J 0 bases; nucleotides not matched to a gene: 0. The germline CDR1 and CDR2 sequences are SEHNR and FQNEAQ (reference sequence). The CDR3 DNA reads TGTGCCAGCAGTAGCGGGGCGAACACCGGGGAGCTGTTTTTT. Its translation: CASSSGANTGELFF.

The J gene is TRBJ1-5, the V gene TRBV7-2, with no clear D. This CDR3 contains 16 residues. The V end lost 0 bases, the J end lost 2 bases, and 11 bases lay between the germline ends. CDR1 is SGHTA, CDR2 FQGNSA, per germline. As DNA, the CDR3 is TGTGCCAGCAGCTTAGCCCCTCCGAGGGGCAATCAGCCCCAGCATTTT. Translation: CASSLAPPRGNQPQHF. The full variable domain, its missing parts supplied by reference TRBV7-2 and TRBJ1-5, is GAGVSQSPSNKVTEKGKDVELRCDPISGHTALYWYRQSLGQGLEFLIYFQGNSAPDKSGLPSDRFSAERTGGSVSTLTIQRTQQEDSAVYLCASSLAPPRGNQPQHFGDGTRLSIL.

The V and J genes are TRBV28 and TRBJ2-1, with D tentatively TRBD1 (5 bases). Trimming pared 3 bases from V and 8 bases from J, leaving 14 bases between. This CDR3 is built from 14 residues. In germline, CDR1 is MDHEN, CDR2 SYDVKM. The CDR3 protein is CASSFPPLGHEQFF. The CDR3 nucleotides are TGTGCCAGCAGTTTCCCCCCTCTGGGGCATGAGCAGTTCTTC.

The chain combines TRBV6-6 with TRBJ2-5; the D gene is possibly TRBD1 (6 bases). The germline V gene has CDR1 MNHNY and CDR2 SVGAGI (reference sequence). The CDR3 spans 12 residues. Trimming stripped 6 bases from V and 7 bases from J, with 12 bases between. CDR3 DNA: TGTGCCAGCAGACCGGGACACGGGACCCAGTACTTC. It yields the protein CASRPGHGTQYF.

The chain links TRBV18 to TRBJ1-4, with TRBD1 identical over 12 bases. V was pared by 1 base and J by 11 bases, with 11 bases of the junction left unmatched. CDR1 and CDR2 (germline): KGHSH, LQKENI. The CDR3 extends over 17 amino acids. CDR3 protein: CASSPRGSGQGAKKLFF. CDR3 DNA: TGTGCCAGCTCACCACGAGGCTCGGGACAGGGGGCTAAGAAACTGTTTTTT. Drawing the rest from reference TRBV18 and TRBJ1-4, the complete variable domain is NAGVMQNPRHLVRRRGQEARLRCSPMKGHSHVYWYRQLPEEGLKFMVYLQKENIIDESGMPKERFSAEFPKEGPSILRIQQVVRGDSAAYFCASSPRGSGQGAKKLFFGSGTQLSVL.

The rearrangement uses TRBV7-2 and TRBJ2-7; D is unresolved. V lost 4 bases to trimming and J lost 1 base, with 11 bases between them. CDR3 length: 14 amino acids. CDR1 is SGHTA and CDR2 is FQGNSA in the germline V gene. This CDR3 is CASSSYMISYEQYF. The CDR3 region has the DNA TGTGCCAGCAGCTCTTACATGATTTCCTACGAGCAGTACTTC. The variable domain in full, with the rest retrieved from reference TRBV7-2 and TRBJ2-7, is GAGVSQSPSNKVTEKGKDVELRCDPISGHTALYWYRQSLGQGLEFLIYFQGNSAPDKSGLPSDRFSAERTGGSVSTLTIQRTQQEDSAVYLCASSSYMISYEQYFGPGTRLTVT.

The rearrangement joins TRBV7-3 to TRBJ2-3; D is unclear. This CDR3 spans 16 amino acids. Germline CDR1 and CDR2: SGHTA and FQGTGA. With 0 bases removed from V and 2 bases from J, the gap between germline ends came to 12 bases. The CDR3 here is CASSLTGLGHTDTQYF. The CDR3 coding sequence is TGTGCCAGCAGCTTAACGGGGTTAGGGCACACAGATACGCAGTATTTT.

The rearrangement links TRBV6-1 to TRBJ1-1; possibly TRBD1 for D (6 bases). The CDR3 extends over 12 amino acids. The V end was cut by 11 bases, the J end by 4 bases, with 14 bases between. Germline assignment: CDR1 MNHNS and CDR2 SASEGT. The CDR3 DNA sequence: TGTGCCGGGGGGGGCGCAGCCACTGAAGCTTTCTTT. It yields the protein CAGGGAATEAFF.

The chain couples TRBV14 to TRBJ2-5; D not resolved. Trimming left V 1 base short and J 6 bases short, with 18 bases between. Germline V CDR1 and CDR2: SGHDN, FVKESK. This CDR3 is built from 16 residues. The CDR3 protein is CASSQAGWEQRQTQYF. CDR3 coding DNA: TGTGCCAGCAGCCAAGCGGGTTGGGAACAGCGACAGACCCAGTACTTC. Together with reference TRBV14 and TRBJ2-5, the CDR3 gives the full variable domain: EAGVTQFPSHSVIEKGQTVTLRCDPISGHDNLYWYRRVMGKEIKFLLHFVKESKQDESGMPNNRFLAERTGGTYSTLKVQPAELEDSGVYFCASSQAGWEQRQTQYFGPGTRLLVL.

The chain recombines TRBV6-5 with TRBJ2-1, with D tentatively TRBD2 (6 bases). Trimming left V 8 bases short and J 3 bases short, with 11 bases between. The germline V gene encodes CDR1 MNHEY and CDR2 SVGAGI. This CDR3 region has 13 residues. The CDR3 loop is CASWGLDYNEQFF. CDR3 coding DNA: TGTGCCAGCTGGGGACTTGACTACAATGAGCAGTTCTTC.

This sequence joins TRBV30 and TRBJ2-5, with D perhaps matching TRBD2 (5 bases). The CDR3 length is 13 residues. Germline-derived CDR1 and CDR2 are GTSNPN and SVGIG (reference sequence). With 2 bases removed from V and 5 bases from J, the gap between germline ends came to 12 bases. CDR3 DNA sequence: TGTGCCTGGAGTAGAGCGGACGTGGAGACCCAGTACTTC. Translated: CAWSRADVETQYF.

The V gene is TRBV4-1, the J gene TRBJ2-3, with 7 bases matching TRBD2. The CDR3 totals 15 residues. J gave up 0 bases and V 2 bases, and 2 bases lay outside the gene matches. CDR1 is MGHRA and CDR2 is YSYEKL in the germline V gene. CDR3 in amino acids: CASSQTSASTDTQYF. The CDR3 nucleotides are TGCGCCAGCAGCCAAACTAGCGCTAGCACAGATACGCAGTATTTT.

CDR3 in DNA: TGTGCCAGCAGCCCACGGCCACAGAGCGACACTGAAGCTTTCTTT. This codes for CASSPRPQSDTEAFF. V gene TRBV9 combines with J gene TRBJ1-1; D uncertain. From germline, CDR1 is SGDLS and CDR2 YYNGEE. The CDR3 extends over 15 amino acids. V dropped 4 bases and J dropped 3 bases, with 16 bases sitting between them.

Only one count was recorded for this clone. The chain uses TRBV2 and TRBJ1-3; D not certain. Per the germline V gene, CDR1 is SNHLY and CDR2 is FYNNEI. V lost 3 bases, J lost 0 bases, and 6 bases lay in between. The CDR3 loop spans 14 amino acids. The CDR3 DNA is TGTGCCAGCAGTGAGCTAGGCTCTGGAAACACCATATATTTT. Translation gives CASSELGSGNTIYF.

This rearrangement joins TRBV19 to TRBJ1-2, with TRBD1 as a possible D gene (6 bases). Germline V gene data show CDR1 as LNHDA and CDR2 as SQIVND (reference sequence). This CDR3 has 14 residues. V was cut by 5 bases and J by 3 bases, with 13 bases left in between. DNA for the CDR3: TGTGCCAGTAGTGCACAGGGAAGAGACTATGGCTACACCTTC. Translating gives CASSAQGRDYGYTF.

This clone showed up just a few times. V and J are TRBV29-1 and TRBJ1-2; TRBD1 is a possible D gene (6 bases). The CDR3 is 15 amino acids. Between the trimmed V and J ends, which lost 0 bases and 4 bases, there was a span of 15 bases. Germline assignment: CDR1 SQVTM and CDR2 ANQGSEA. This CDR3 is CSVEEITGRFYGYTF. CDR3 nucleotide sequence: TGCAGCGTTGAAGAAATAACAGGGAGATTCTATGGCTACACCTTC.

This sequence joins TRBV10-3 and TRBJ2-6; tentative D call: TRBD1 (5 bases). Germline V gene sequence: CDR1 ENHRY, CDR2 SYGVKD. The V end was cut by 6 bases, the J end by 0 bases, with 15 bases between. There are 17 residues in the CDR3. The CDR3 region is CAISRQSLDSGANVLTF. For the CDR3, the DNA is TGTGCCATCAGCAGACAGTCCTTGGACTCTGGGGCCAACGTCCTGACTTTC.

Only a few counts were recorded for this clone. The chain links TRBV2 to TRBJ1-5, with D possibly being TRBD1 (5 bases). V lost 6 bases to trimming and J lost 4 bases, with 13 bases between them. Per germline, CDR1 SNHLY and CDR2 FYNNEI. The CDR3 length is 14 residues. The CDR3, as DNA: TGTGCCAGCAGCCCTGGGACGAGAAATCAGCCCCAGCATTTT. It yields the protein CASSPGTRNQPQHF.

The chain uses TRBV19 and TRBJ2-7, with D unclear. Germline V gene sequence: CDR1 LNHDA, CDR2 SQIVND (reference sequence). CDR3 size: 14 residues. V shed 10 bases and J shed 4 bases, with 20 bases lying between them. The CDR3 is CATSSGPLLYEQYF. In nucleotides, the CDR3 is TGTGCCACCAGCTCCGGACCGTTATTATACGAGCAGTACTTC.

J is TRBJ2-3 and V is TRBV27; 8 bases line up with TRBD2. CDR1 and CDR2 from the germline V gene are MNHEY and SMNVEV (reference sequence). The CDR3 has 16 amino acids. V lost 4 bases and J lost 4; bases outside the gene matches: 10. The CDR3 loop reads CASSSPLREVPDTQYF. The CDR3 DNA sequence: TGTGCCAGCAGTTCCCCCCTGCGGGAGGTGCCAGATACGCAGTATTTT.

The rearrangement links TRBV6-5 to TRBJ2-2; D is perhaps TRBD1 (5 bases). The CDR3 runs to 13 residues. CDR1 is MNHEY, CDR2 SVGAGI, per germline. The germline V and J ends were trimmed by 7 bases and 4 bases, with 10 bases remaining between them. Here the CDR3 reads CASNRQPTGELFF. The DNA of the CDR3 is TGTGCCAGCAACAGGCAGCCCACCGGGGAGCTGTTTTTT.

V is TRBV4-2 and J is TRBJ2-1; D assignment may be TRBD1 or TRBD2 (5 bases each). This CDR3 contains 16 residues. Trimming cost V 0 bases and J 4 bases, with 13 bases left between them. Germline V gives CDR1 LGHNA, CDR2 YNFKEQ. Here the CDR3 DNA reads TGTGCCAGCAGCCAAGATTGGGGGACCTTATACAATGAGCAGTTCTTC. It encodes CASSQDWGTLYNEQFF.

This clone was detected only a few times. V gene TRBV9 combines with J gene TRBJ1-5; D gene unclear. In germline, CDR1 is SGDLS, CDR2 YYNGEE. The CDR3 has 14 residues. The V and J ends lost 4 bases and 0 bases respectively, with 8 bases between them. CDR3 sequence (DNA): TGTGCCAGCAGCACCGAGGTTAGCAATCAGCCCCAGCATTTT. The encoded protein is CASSTEVSNQPQHF.

The chain couples TRBV27 to TRBJ2-5, with D uncertain. Per the germline V gene, CDR1 is MNHEY and CDR2 is SMNVEV (reference sequence). The CDR3 is 11 amino acids. V lost 4 bases, J lost 5 bases, and 5 bases lay in between. DNA of the CDR3: TGTGCCAGCAGTTCTATGGAGACCCAGTACTTC. It encodes CASSSMETQYF.

This chain joins TRBV5-1 and TRBJ2-5; D may correspond to TRBD1 or TRBD2 (5 bases each). The germline V gene has CDR1 SGHRS and CDR2 YFSETQ. This CDR3 comprises 13 residues. The V gene lost 3 bases and the J gene lost 4 bases, with 10 bases spanning the gap. The CDR3 DNA follows: TGCGCCAGCAGCTGGGACGCCGGAGAGACCCAGTACTTC. The encoded protein is CASSWDAGETQYF.